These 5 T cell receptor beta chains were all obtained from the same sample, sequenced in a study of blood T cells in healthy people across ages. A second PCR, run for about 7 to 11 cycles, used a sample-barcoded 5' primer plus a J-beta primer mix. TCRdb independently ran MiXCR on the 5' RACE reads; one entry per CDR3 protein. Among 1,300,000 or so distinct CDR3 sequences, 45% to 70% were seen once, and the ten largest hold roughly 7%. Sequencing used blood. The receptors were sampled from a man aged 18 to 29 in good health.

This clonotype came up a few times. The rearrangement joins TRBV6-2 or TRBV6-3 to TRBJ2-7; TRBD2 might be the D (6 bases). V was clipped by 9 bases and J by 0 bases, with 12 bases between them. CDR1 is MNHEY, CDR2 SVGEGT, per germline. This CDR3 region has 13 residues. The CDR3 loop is CASWSGDSYEQYF. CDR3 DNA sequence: TGTGCCAGTTGGTCGGGGGACTCCTACGAGCAGTACTTC.

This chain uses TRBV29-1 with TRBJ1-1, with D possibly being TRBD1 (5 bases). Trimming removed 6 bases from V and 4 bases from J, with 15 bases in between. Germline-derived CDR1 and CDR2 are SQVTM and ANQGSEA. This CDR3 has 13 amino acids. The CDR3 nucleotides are TGCAGCGTCCGGGGGGGGTGGGCCACTGAAGCTTTCTTT. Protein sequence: CSVRGGWATEAFF.

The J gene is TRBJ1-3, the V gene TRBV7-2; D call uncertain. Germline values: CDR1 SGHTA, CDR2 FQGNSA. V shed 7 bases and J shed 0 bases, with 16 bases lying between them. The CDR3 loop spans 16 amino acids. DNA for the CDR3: TGTGCCAGCAAGAAAGACCTTGCTTACTCTGGAAACACCATATATTTT. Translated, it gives CASKKDLAYSGNTIYF.

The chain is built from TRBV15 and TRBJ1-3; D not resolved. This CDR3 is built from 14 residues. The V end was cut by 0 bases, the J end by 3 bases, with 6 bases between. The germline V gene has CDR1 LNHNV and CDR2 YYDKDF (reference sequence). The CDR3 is CATSRDGIGNTIYF. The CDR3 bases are TGTGCCACCAGCAGAGATGGAATTGGAAACACCATATATTTT.

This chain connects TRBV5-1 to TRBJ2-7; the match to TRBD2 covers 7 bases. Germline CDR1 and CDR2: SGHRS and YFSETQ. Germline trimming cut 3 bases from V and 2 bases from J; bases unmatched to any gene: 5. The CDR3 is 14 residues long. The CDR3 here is CASSYGLGPYEQYF. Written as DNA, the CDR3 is TGCGCCAGCAGCTACGGACTAGGGCCCTACGAGCAGTACTTC.